This TCR beta chain was captured in a study of CD8 T cells in ankylosing spondylitis. The V gene lost 4 bases and the J gene lost 0 bases, with 19 bases spanning the gap. The germline V gene has CDR1 SGHRS and CDR2 YFSETQ. The CDR3 is made up of 18 amino acids. Findings and limits, study-wide: Characteristic of ankylosing spondylitis blood, it appeared, was a TCR beta motif comprising several highly homologous variants.

Concerning this clonotype: Its antigen is not known.

TCRdb re-called the 5' RACE reads through MiXCR, storing one row per CDR3 protein. Of roughly 230,000 distinct CDR3 sequences listed, under 20% are singletons. This chain uses TRBV5-1 with TRBJ2-2, with D possibly being TRBD1 or TRBD2 (5 bases each). The TCR comes from a male donor with ankylosing spondylitis or in good health (not recorded which). Sequences were obtained from blood, either unsorted or a sorted T cell fraction (not recorded which). CDR3 residues: CASSHGTGAPANTGELFF. For the CDR3, the DNA is TGCGCCAGCAGCCACGGGACCGGGGCCCCCGCGAACACCGGGGAGCTGTTTTTT.